The clone carrying this T cell receptor beta chain has more than one count but fewer than ten. Its antigen is not known. No conserved phenylalanine or tryptophan ends this CDR3, so it is likely a read error. The data originate from a study of blood T cells in healthy people across ages. Roughly 10 milliliters of peripheral blood were drawn from each donor into EDTA-treated tubes. Primed by a sample-barcoded 5' primer and a J-beta primer mix, a second PCR proceeded for about 6 to 11 cycles. Via MiXCR, TCRdb re-called the 5' RACE reads, giving one row per CDR3 protein. The table has roughly 700,000 distinct CDR3 sequences, 25% seen once. Study findings and constraints: Across samples, TCR beta diversity tracked strongly with naive T cell percentage.

This CDR3 spans 16 amino acids. Trimming took 3 bases from V and 5 from J; bases not matched to a gene: 12. Per germline, CDR1 SGHRS and CDR2 YFSETQ. The same data also contributed to another study, on T cells of mothers and their children. That source notes: Reverse transcription into cDNA received all extracted RNA, at around 1.5 ug per 15 ul. Over 9.5 million reads per mother and some 3 million per child were obtained.

The chain employs TRBV5-1 and TRBJ2-5; 8 bases line up with TRBD1. This sequence was found in a boy between 5 and 17 years old in good health. The sequenced sample consisted of blood. CDR3 residues: CASSSYRAGGEETQYL. CDR3 nucleotides: TGCGCCAGCAGCTCTTACCGGGCAGGGGGCGAGGAGACCCAGTACCTC.